This TCR beta chain was identified in a study of radiotherapy plus CTLA-4 blockade in lung cancer. Background on the study: Objective responses arose in about 18% of patients, and about 32% experienced disease control. Study findings and constraints: Response was reportedly best predicted by early blood T cell clone dynamics, with interferon-beta. In blood, after radiotherapy plus ipilimumab, tumor-derived TCR clones expanded.

Repertoires were generated with immunoSEQ multiplex PCR, while TCRdb's copy carries only in-frame clones and drops some. The sample lists about 120,000 clones, approximately 80% occurring once. A note on this clone: What it binds is not known.

The germline V gene encodes CDR1 SGDLS and CDR2 YYNGEE. The CDR3 runs 16 residues. With V trimmed by 3 bases and J by 6 bases, 11 bases remained unmatched. This receptor was obtained from a human donor with non-small cell lung cancer who had a partial response to radiotherapy plus ipilimumab. The source material was peripheral blood, sampled from a patient treated with radiotherapy plus ipilimumab. J is TRBJ2-1 and V is TRBV9; 8 bases fit TRBD2. In DNA form, the CDR3 reads TGTGCCAGCAGCGGTGGCGGGGGGCTGAGGCCCAATGAGCAGTTCTTC. As protein: CASSGGGGLRPNEQFF.